By share of the sample, the clone carrying this T cell receptor (beta chain) is medium-sized. TCRdb analysed the reads with MiXCR anew, one entry per CDR3 protein. The sample lists 1,500 to 2,000 distinct CDR3 sequences, roughly 8% occurring once. The CDR3 totals 13 residues. Germline loops: CDR1 MGHRA, CDR2 YSYEKL. V was trimmed by 4 bases and J by 8 bases, leaving 12 bases between them. Sequenced sample: CD4+ T cells from peripheral blood. The source is a human donor with rheumatoid arthritis. This chain uses TRBV4-1 with TRBJ2-1; D is ambiguous. The CDR3 region is CASSLLYGDEQFF. As DNA, the CDR3 is TGCGCCAGCAGCCTGCTTTATGGCGATGAGCAGTTCTTC.